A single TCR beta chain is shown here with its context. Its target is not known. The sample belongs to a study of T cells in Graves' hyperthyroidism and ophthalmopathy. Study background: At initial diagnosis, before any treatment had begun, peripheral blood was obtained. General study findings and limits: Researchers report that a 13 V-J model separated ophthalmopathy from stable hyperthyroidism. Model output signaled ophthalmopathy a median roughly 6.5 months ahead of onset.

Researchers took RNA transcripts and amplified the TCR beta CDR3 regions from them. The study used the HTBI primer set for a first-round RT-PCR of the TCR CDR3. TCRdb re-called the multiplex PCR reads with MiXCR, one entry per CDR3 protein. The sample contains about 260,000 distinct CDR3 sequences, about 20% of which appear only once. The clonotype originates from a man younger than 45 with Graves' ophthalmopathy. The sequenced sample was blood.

The CDR3 DNA is TGTGCCAGCAGCTTTGGGGGAACTAATGAAAAACTGTTTTTT. This encodes CASSFGGTNEKLFF. The chain is built from TRBV11-3 and TRBJ1-4, with D maybe TRBD1 (5 bases). The germline V gene has CDR1 SGHNT and CDR2 YENEEA. The length of the CDR3 is 14 residues. Deletions cut 3 bases from V and 1 base from J, with 6 bases between.